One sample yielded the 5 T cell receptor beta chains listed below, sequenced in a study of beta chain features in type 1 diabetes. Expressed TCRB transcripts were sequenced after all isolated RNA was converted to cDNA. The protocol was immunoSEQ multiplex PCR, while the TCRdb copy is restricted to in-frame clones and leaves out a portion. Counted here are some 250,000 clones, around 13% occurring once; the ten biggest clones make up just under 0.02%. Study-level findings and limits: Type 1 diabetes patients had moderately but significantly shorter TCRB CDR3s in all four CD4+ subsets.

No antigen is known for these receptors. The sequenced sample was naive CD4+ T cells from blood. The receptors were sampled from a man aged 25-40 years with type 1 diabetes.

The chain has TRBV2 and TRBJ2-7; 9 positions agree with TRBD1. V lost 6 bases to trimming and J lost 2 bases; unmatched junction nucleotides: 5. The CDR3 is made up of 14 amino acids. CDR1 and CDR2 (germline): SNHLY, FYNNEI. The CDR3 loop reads CASRPGQGPYEQYF. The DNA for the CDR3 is TGTGCCAGCAGGCCCGGACAGGGGCCCTACGAGCAGTACTTC.

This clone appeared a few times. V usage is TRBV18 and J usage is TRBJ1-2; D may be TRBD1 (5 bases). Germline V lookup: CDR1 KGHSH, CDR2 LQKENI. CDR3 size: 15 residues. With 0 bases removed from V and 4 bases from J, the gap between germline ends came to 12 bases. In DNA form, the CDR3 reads TGTGCCAGCTCACCACCGGAGCGGGGGACCTATGGCTACACCTTC. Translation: CASSPPERGTYGYTF.

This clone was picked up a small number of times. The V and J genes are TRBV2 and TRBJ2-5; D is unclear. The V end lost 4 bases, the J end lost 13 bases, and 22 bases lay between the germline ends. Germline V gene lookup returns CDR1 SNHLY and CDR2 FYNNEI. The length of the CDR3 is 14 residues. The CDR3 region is CASSAQTGPAPGYF. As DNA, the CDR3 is TGTGCCAGCAGTGCCCAAACTGGGCCGGCCCCCGGGTACTTC.

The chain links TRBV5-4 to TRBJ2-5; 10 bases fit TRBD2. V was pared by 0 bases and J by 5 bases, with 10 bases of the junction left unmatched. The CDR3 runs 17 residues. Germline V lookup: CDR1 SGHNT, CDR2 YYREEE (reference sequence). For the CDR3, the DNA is TGTGCCAGCAGCTTGGCCCTAGTAGCGGGAGGTCATGAGACCCAGTACTTC. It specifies CASSLALVAGGHETQYF.

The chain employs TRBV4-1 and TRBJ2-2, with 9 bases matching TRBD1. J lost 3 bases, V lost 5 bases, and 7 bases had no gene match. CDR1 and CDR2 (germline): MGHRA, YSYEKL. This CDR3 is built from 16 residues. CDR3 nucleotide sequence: TGCGCCAGCAGCTACAGGGGGCTAGCGGACACCGGGGAGCTGTTTTTT. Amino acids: CASSYRGLADTGELFF.